A single sample gave rise to the 23 T cell receptor beta chains below, sequenced in a study of CD8+CD57+ T cells in acquired aplastic anemia. TCR beta VDJ and CDR3 profiling used genomic DNA as template. In TCRdb, the reads were re-called with MiXCR into one record per CDR3 protein. The sample shows some 240,000 distinct CDR3 sequences, 30% to 35% of them seen only once. The source material was sorted CD4+, CD8+, or CD8+CD57+ T cells (not recorded which) from PBMCs. The receptors here all came from a human donor in good health, serving as a control.

The J gene is TRBJ1-2, the V gene TRBV18; 7 bases map to TRBD1. Germline trimming cut 3 bases from V and 3 bases from J; bases unmatched to any gene: 4. Germline assignment: CDR1 KGHSH and CDR2 LQKENI. The CDR3 has 14 amino acids. The CDR3 reads CASSPNTGDYGYTF. Here the CDR3 DNA reads TGTGCCAGCTCACCGAATACAGGGGACTATGGCTACACCTTC.

This chain uses TRBV29-1 with TRBJ2-3, with D uncertain. V lost 8 bases, J lost 7 bases, and 16 bases lay in between. This CDR3 has 12 residues. The V gene's germline CDR1 is SQVTM and CDR2 ANQGSEA. This chain's CDR3 is CSLGIFENTQYF. DNA of the CDR3: TGCAGCTTAGGGATCTTTGAGAATACGCAGTATTTT.

This clonotype was seen many times. The chain uses TRBV4-1 and TRBJ2-7; the D gene is possibly TRBD1 (5 bases). The CDR3 extends over 14 amino acids. CDR1 is MGHRA, CDR2 YSYEKL, per germline. Deletions cut 6 bases from V and 5 bases from J, with 17 bases between. CDR3 DNA: TGCGCCAGCAGGTCCCTAGGGGTATCCAACGAGCAGTACTTC. It codes for CASRSLGVSNEQYF.

A word on this clonotype: This may be a read error: a much more frequent sequence differs by one nucleotide. The rearrangement joins TRBV7-6 to TRBJ1-1; D gene ambiguous. CDR3 length equals 14 residues. With 0 bases removed from V and 4 bases from J, the gap between germline ends came to 9 bases. Germline CDR1 SGHVS, CDR2 FNYEAQ. The CDR3 coding sequence is TGTGCCAGCAGCTTAGCTCGGGGAAGCACTGAAGCTTTCTTT. It specifies CASSLARGSTEAFF.

The CDR3 DNA reads as TGTGCCAGCAGCGCCTCAAAAGAGACCCAGTACTTC. It yields the protein CASSASKETQYF. The chain employs TRBV7-2 and TRBJ2-5; D is undetermined. The length of the CDR3 is 12 residues. V was clipped by 5 bases and J by 3 bases, with 7 bases between them. Germline V gives CDR1 SGHTA, CDR2 FQGNSA.

This clonotype was seen many times. V usage is TRBV18 and J usage is TRBJ2-5, with D hard to call. CDR1 is KGHSH, CDR2 LQKENI, per germline. V gave up 3 bases and J gave up 5 bases, with 10 bases separating them. The CDR3 extends over 13 amino acids. CDR3 residues: CASSPWTGETQYF. The CDR3 nucleotides read TGTGCCAGCTCACCGTGGACGGGCGAGACCCAGTACTTC.

This clonotype appeared many times. The V call is TRBV7-9, the J call TRBJ1-6, with D unresolved. CDR1 and CDR2 from the germline V gene are SEHNR and FQNEAQ (reference sequence). The CDR3 has 14 residues. Trimming took 2 bases from V and 8 from J, leaving 10 bases between them. CDR3 residues: CASSLRTGDSPLHF. CDR3 DNA sequence: TGTGCCAGCAGCTTAAGGACGGGCGATTCACCCCTCCACTTT. Full variable domain (remainder filled in from reference TRBV7-9 and TRBJ1-6): DTGVSQNPRHKITKRGQNVTFRCDPISEHNRLYWYRQTLGQGPEFLTYFQNEAQLEKSRLLSDRFSAERPKGSFSTLEIQRTEQGDSAMYLCASSLRTGDSPLHFGNGTRLTVT.

The chain couples TRBV29-1 to TRBJ2-3, with TRBD2 identical over 9 bases. CDR3 length: 15 residues. V shed 8 bases, J shed 0 bases, and the junction held 9 bases outside the gene matches. The germline gives CDR1 SQVTM, CDR2 ANQGSEA. The CDR3 region is CSLKSSGRSTDTQYF. The DNA of the CDR3 is TGCAGCCTGAAAAGTAGCGGGAGAAGCACAGATACGCAGTATTTT.

This clonotype was picked up many times. The chain has TRBV12-3 or TRBV12-4 and TRBJ1-6; TRBD1 matches at 9 bases. Germline trimming cut 7 bases from V and 7 bases from J; bases unmatched to any gene: 8. This CDR3 comprises 15 residues. CDR3 in DNA: TGTGCCAGCAACCCGGACAGGGGATTGAATTCACCCCTCCACTTT. This translates into CASNPDRGLNSPLHF.

The rearrangement links TRBV19 to TRBJ1-1; the D is unclear. V was clipped by 3 bases and J by 7 bases, with 9 bases between them. This CDR3 spans 12 amino acids. Germline V gene lookup returns CDR1 LNHDA and CDR2 SQIVND (reference sequence). This chain's CDR3 is CASSMKGDEAFF. For the CDR3, the DNA is TGTGCCAGTAGTATGAAAGGAGATGAAGCTTTCTTT.

There are many counts of this clonotype. The chain is built from TRBV2 and TRBJ2-7; TRBD2 might be the D (6 bases). V lost 8 bases to trimming and J lost 7 bases, with 15 bases between them. CDR3 length equals 12 residues. CDR1 SNHLY and CDR2 FYNNEI come from the germline V gene. CDR3 region: CASGRPGGEQYF. Written as DNA, the CDR3 is TGTGCCAGCGGGAGGCCAGGAGGTGAGCAGTACTTC. The full variable domain, in which reference TRBV2 and TRBJ2-7 provide the parts outside the CDR3, is EPEVTQTPSHQVTQMGQEVILRCVPISNHLYFYWYRQILGQKVEFLVSFYNNEISEKSEIFDDQFSVERPDGSNFTLKIRSTKLEDSAMYFCASGRPGGEQYFGPGTRLTVT.

This clonotype was detected ten times or more. J is TRBJ1-1 and V is TRBV7-2; D might be TRBD1 (6 bases). CDR3 length: 14 amino acids. V was trimmed by 5 bases and J by 1 base, leaving 11 bases between them. CDR1 is SGHTA, CDR2 FQGNSA, per germline. As DNA, the CDR3 is TGTGCCAGCAGCCCCGGGGGGCGGAACACTGAAGCTTTCTTT. Protein sequence: CASSPGGRNTEAFF.

The V gene is TRBV10-2, the J gene TRBJ1-2, with 8 positions matching TRBD1. Trimming at V came to 4 bases and at J to 1 base, leaving 8 bases not matched to a gene. Germline CDR1 WSHSY, CDR2 SAAADI. The CDR3 totals 16 residues. CDR3 region: CASSVNGQGLNYGYTF. DNA of the CDR3: TGCGCCAGCAGTGTAAACGGACAGGGCCTTAACTATGGCTACACCTTC.

This chain links TRBV7-3 with TRBJ2-3; 9 bases match TRBD1. This CDR3 spans 15 amino acids. V was clipped by 4 bases and J by 4 bases; unmatched bases: 6. Germline V gene sequence: CDR1 SGHTA, CDR2 FQGTGA. CDR3 sequence reads: CASSYTGGTSDTQYF. The CDR3 DNA reads as TGTGCCAGCAGCTACACAGGGGGCACATCAGATACGCAGTATTTT.

This clonotype was seen many times. This chain connects TRBV20-1 to TRBJ1-1, with D possibly being TRBD1 (6 bases). The CDR3 spans 12 residues. CDR1 is DFQATT, CDR2 SNEGSKA, per germline (reference sequence). The V end lost 6 bases, the J end lost 3 bases, and 11 bases lay between the germline ends. The CDR3 protein is CSAGSGDTEAFF. CDR3 DNA: TGCAGTGCCGGATCAGGGGACACTGAAGCTTTCTTT.

This clonotype was seen once. A much larger clone sits a single nucleotide away, making a read error possible. The chain uses TRBV7-3 and TRBJ1-5, with D uncertain. The germline gives CDR1 SGHTA, CDR2 FQGTGA. This CDR3 is built from 14 residues. In DNA form, the CDR3 reads TGTGCCTGCAGCTTAAGCGTCAGCAATCAGCCCCAGCATTTT. It yields the protein CACSLSVSNQPQHF.

With respect to this clonotype: A much larger clone sits a single nucleotide away, making a read error possible. The chain employs TRBV7-2 and TRBJ1-1; D remains ambiguous. V gave up 2 bases and J gave up 4 bases, with 11 bases separating them. CDR3 length: 14 amino acids. Germline V lookup: CDR1 SGHTA, CDR2 FQGNSA. CDR3 DNA: TGTGCCAGCAGCTTATTGACCAGACCCACTGAAGCTTTCTTT. This codes for CASSLLTRPTEAFF. Combining the CDR3 with reference TRBV7-2 and TRBJ1-1 gives the whole variable domain GAGVSQSPSNKVTEKGKDVELRCDPISGHTALYWYRQSLGQGLEFLIYFQGNSAPDKSGLPSDRFSAERTGGSVSTLTIQRTQQEDSAVYLCASSLLTRPTEAFFGQGTRLTVV.

This clonotype has a count of ten or more. The chain joins TRBV12-3 or TRBV12-4 to TRBJ2-3; D gene unclear. The V gene lost 7 bases and the J gene lost 0 bases, with 14 bases spanning the gap. The CDR3 contains 15 residues. Written as DNA, the CDR3 is TGTGCCAGCAAGTTTAAGAGTCTAAGCACAGATACGCAGTATTTT. Encoded protein: CASKFKSLSTDTQYF.

This clonotype was detected ten times or more. The chain has TRBV5-1 and TRBJ2-7, with 7 bases matching TRBD1. CDR1 is SGHRS, CDR2 YFSETQ, per germline. This CDR3 is built from 15 residues. V dropped 0 bases and J dropped 6; count of bases not matched to a gene: 9. CDR3 sequence: CASSLARTGISEQYF. The CDR3, as DNA: TGCGCCAGCAGCTTGGCCAGGACAGGAATCTCCGAGCAGTACTTC.

The V gene is TRBV29-1, the J gene TRBJ2-5, with 7 bases aligning to TRBD1. Germline V gene sequence: CDR1 SQVTM, CDR2 ANQGSEA. V gave up 8 bases and J gave up 13 bases; unmatched junction bases: 19. The CDR3 is 13 amino acids. The CDR3 reads CSILRTGQEARYF. The CDR3 nucleotides are TGCAGCATTCTCCGGACAGGACAAGAGGCCCGGTACTTC.

This clonotype showed up just a few times. V is TRBV27 and J is TRBJ2-3; 10 bases agree with TRBD1. V lost 3 bases to trimming and J lost 7 bases; unmatched junction nucleotides: 10. The CDR3 length is 16 residues. In germline, CDR1 is MNHEY, CDR2 SMNVEV (reference sequence). Here the CDR3 reads CASSFPDRGRVHTQYF. The CDR3 region has the DNA TGTGCCAGCAGTTTCCCCGACAGGGGGCGCGTACATACGCAGTATTTT.

The table lists this clonotype with a few counts. A much larger clonotype is one base distant, so this may be a read error. The chain couples TRBV14 to TRBJ1-1; D not certain. Germline lookup yields CDR1 SGHDN and CDR2 FVKESK. This CDR3 has 11 amino acids. The chain's CDR3 is CASSQFTEALF. The CDR3 bases are TGTGCCAGCAGCCAATTCACTGAAGCTCTCTTT. The variable domain in full, completed from reference TRBV14 and TRBJ1-1, reads EAGVTQFPSHSVIEKGQTVTLRCDPISGHDNLYWYRRVMGKEIKFLLHFVKESKQDESGMPNNRFLAERTGGTYSTLKVQPAELEDSGVYFCASSQFTEALFGQGTRLTVV.

The chain combines TRBV10-3 with TRBJ1-1; TRBD1 matches at 8 bases. Germline V gene sequence: CDR1 ENHRY, CDR2 SYGVKD. The CDR3 totals 14 residues. Trimming took 6 bases from V and 7 from J; bases not matched to a gene: 10. The CDR3 loop is CAISPDRVGVEAFF. CDR3 nucleotide sequence: TGTGCCATCAGCCCGGACAGGGTCGGCGTTGAAGCTTTCTTT.